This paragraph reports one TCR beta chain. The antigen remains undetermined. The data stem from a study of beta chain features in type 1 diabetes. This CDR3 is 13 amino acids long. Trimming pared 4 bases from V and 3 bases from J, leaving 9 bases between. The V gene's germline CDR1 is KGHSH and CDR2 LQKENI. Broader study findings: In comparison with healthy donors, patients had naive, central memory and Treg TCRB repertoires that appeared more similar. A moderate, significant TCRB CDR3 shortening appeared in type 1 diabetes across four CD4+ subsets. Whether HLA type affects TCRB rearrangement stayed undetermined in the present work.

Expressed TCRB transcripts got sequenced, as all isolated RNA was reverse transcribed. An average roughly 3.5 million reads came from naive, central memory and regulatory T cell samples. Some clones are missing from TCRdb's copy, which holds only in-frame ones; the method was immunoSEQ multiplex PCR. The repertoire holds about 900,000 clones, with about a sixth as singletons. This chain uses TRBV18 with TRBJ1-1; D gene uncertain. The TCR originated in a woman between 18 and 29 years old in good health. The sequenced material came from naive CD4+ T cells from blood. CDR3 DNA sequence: TGTGCCAGCTCACTTACACAAGACACTGAAGCTTTCTTT. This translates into CASSLTQDTEAFF.